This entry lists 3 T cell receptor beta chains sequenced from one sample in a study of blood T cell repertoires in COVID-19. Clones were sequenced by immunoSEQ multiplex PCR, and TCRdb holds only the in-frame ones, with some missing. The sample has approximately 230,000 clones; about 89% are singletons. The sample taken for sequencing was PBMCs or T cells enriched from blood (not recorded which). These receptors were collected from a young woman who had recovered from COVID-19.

CDR3 nucleotides: TGTGCCAGCAGCTTAGGGGCGGGGTCCGCGTACTTC. This sequence encodes CASSLGAGSAYF. The chain uses TRBV11-2 and TRBJ2-7; D possibly corresponds to TRBD2 (6 bases). This CDR3 is 12 amino acids long. The germline V and J ends were trimmed by 1 base and 12 bases, with 13 bases remaining between them. Germline V gives CDR1 SGHAT, CDR2 FQNNGV.

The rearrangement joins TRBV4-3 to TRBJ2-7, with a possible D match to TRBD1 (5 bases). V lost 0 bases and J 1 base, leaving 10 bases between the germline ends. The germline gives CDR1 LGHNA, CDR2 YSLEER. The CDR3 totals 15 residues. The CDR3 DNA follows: TGCGCCAGCAGCCAAGAGGCAGGGTTTTCCTACGAGCAGTACTTC. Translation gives CASSQEAGFSYEQYF.

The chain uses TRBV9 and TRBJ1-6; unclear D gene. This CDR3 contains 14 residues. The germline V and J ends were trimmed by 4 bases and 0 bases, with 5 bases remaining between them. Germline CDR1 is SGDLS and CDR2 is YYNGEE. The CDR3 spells CASSLSSYNSPLHF. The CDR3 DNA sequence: TGTGCCAGCAGCCTCAGCTCCTATAATTCACCCCTCCACTTT.